These 32 T cell receptor beta chains share one sample of origin, sequenced in a study of blood T cell repertoires in COVID-19. Profiling relied on immunoSEQ multiplex PCR, and the TCRdb table lists in-frame clones only, not all of them. The table records about 160,000 clones, more than 75% of them present only once. The specimen was PBMCs or T cells enriched from blood (not recorded which). These receptors originate from a woman aged 45-65 years who had recovered from COVID-19.

The rearrangement joins TRBV5-6 to TRBJ2-7; 8 bases match TRBD1. This CDR3 contains 16 residues. J was trimmed by 5 bases and V by 0 bases; bases with no gene match: 10. The germline CDR1 and CDR2 sequences are SGHDT and YYEEEE. In nucleotides, the CDR3 is TGTGCCAGCAGCTTGGGACAGGGGTTTGTTTCCCACGAGCAGTACTTC. Translating gives CASSLGQGFVSHEQYF.

This chain joins TRBV9 and TRBJ1-1; 8 bases match TRBD1. Germline V gene lookup returns CDR1 SGDLS and CDR2 YYNGEE. The CDR3 runs to 16 residues. Losses at the gene ends were 0 bases for V and 5 bases for J; bases not matched to a gene: 9. The CDR3, as DNA: TGTGCCAGCAGCGTAGCTGGGCAGGGGGCGAGGACTGAAGCTTTCTTT. Amino acid sequence: CASSVAGQGARTEAFF.

DNA for the CDR3: TGTGCCAGCAGTGGGACAGCTAACTATGGCTACACCTTC. Its translation is CASSGTANYGYTF. V usage is TRBV12-3 or TRBV12-4 and J usage is TRBJ1-2; 7 positions agree with TRBD1. The CDR3 extends over 13 amino acids. After removal of 5 bases from V and 0 bases from J, the junction contained 0 bases not matched to a gene.

The gene calls are TRBV7-9 and TRBJ1-1; a possible D gene is TRBD1 (6 bases). The germline V gene encodes CDR1 SEHNR and CDR2 FQNEAQ (reference sequence). The CDR3 spans 15 residues. Trimming stripped 0 bases from V and 3 bases from J, with 11 bases between. The CDR3 is CASSLAQGRDTEAFF. Here the CDR3 DNA reads TGTGCCAGCAGCTTAGCACAGGGTAGGGACACTGAAGCTTTCTTT.

The chain recombines TRBV21-1 with TRBJ2-1; the D call in the table, TRBD1, was not verified against the DNA. TRBV21-1 is reported as a pseudogene. This CDR3 is 17 amino acids long. This CDR3 reads CASSIRGQGASYNEQFF. CDR3 DNA: TGTGCCAGCAGCATCCGTGGACAGGGGGCCTCCTACAATGAGCAGTTCTTC.

The rearrangement uses TRBV4-2 and TRBJ2-5; the match to TRBD2 covers 10 bases. Germline assignment: CDR1 LGHNA and CDR2 YNFKEQ. V was clipped by 4 bases and J by 1 base; unmatched bases: 6. The CDR3 sequence is 16 residues long. The CDR3 DNA sequence: TGTGCCAGCAGCCGCGCCGGGACTAGCGTCCAAGAGACCCAGTACTTC. Translating gives CASSRAGTSVQETQYF.

The chain joins TRBV6-5 to TRBJ1-1; D not certain. The CDR3 has 12 residues. Germline lookup yields CDR1 MNHEY and CDR2 SVGAGI. Between the trimmed V and J ends, which lost 6 bases and 0 bases, there was a span of 5 bases. CDR3 residues: CASRTVNTEAFF. CDR3 nucleotides: TGTGCCAGCAGAACTGTGAACACTGAAGCTTTCTTT.

V and J are TRBV27 and TRBJ1-5; 7 bases fit TRBD1. The length of the CDR3 is 14 residues. The germline CDR1 and CDR2 sequences are MNHEY and SMNVEV (reference sequence). Losses at the gene ends were 6 bases for V and 6 bases for J; bases not matched to a gene: 8. The CDR3 sequence is CASRLQGQGQPQHF. Written as DNA, the CDR3 is TGTGCCAGCAGACTACAGGGGCAAGGTCAGCCCCAGCATTTT.

This chain joins TRBV29-1 and TRBJ1-2; TRBD1 matches at 7 bases. Trimming removed 7 bases from V and 3 bases from J; junction bases left unmatched: 8. This CDR3 contains 13 residues. Germline assignment: CDR1 SQVTM and CDR2 ANQGSEA. CDR3 region: CSATDRAHYGYTF. The CDR3 nucleotides are TGCAGCGCCACCGACAGGGCCCACTATGGCTACACCTTC.

The CDR3 region is CASSPGQGSGYTF. The CDR3 DNA reads as TGTGCCAGTAGTCCGGGACAGGGATCTGGCTACACCTTC. The chain uses TRBV19 and TRBJ1-2, with 9 nucleotides matching TRBD1. The V gene's germline CDR1 is LNHDA and CDR2 SQIVND (reference sequence). Losses at the gene ends were 5 bases for V and 7 bases for J; bases not matched to a gene: 5. The CDR3 is 13 residues long.

This rearrangement joins TRBV19 to TRBJ2-3; a possible D gene is TRBD2 (6 bases). CDR3 length equals 12 residues. The V end lost 5 bases, the J end lost 9 bases, and 12 bases lay between the germline ends. CDR1 and CDR2 from the germline V gene are LNHDA and SQIVND (reference sequence). DNA of the CDR3: TGTGCCAGTAGTCGCCGGGAGAGGACGCAGTATTTT. Residues: CASSRRERTQYF.

The gene calls are TRBV7-8 and TRBJ2-3, with a weak D call TRBD1 (6 bases). Germline V lookup: CDR1 SGHVS, CDR2 FQNEAQ. CDR3 size: 14 residues. V shed 4 bases and J shed 4 bases, with 12 bases lying between them. The CDR3: CASSSTGYADTQYF. The CDR3 DNA is TGTGCCAGCAGCTCAACAGGGTACGCAGATACGCAGTATTTT.

The V and J genes are TRBV3-1 (or the pseudogene TRBV3-2) and TRBJ1-6; D gene ambiguous. Trimming pared 4 bases from V and 7 bases from J, leaving 14 bases between. The CDR3 sequence is 15 residues long. In germline, CDR1 is LGHDT, CDR2 YNNKEL (reference sequence). CDR3 loop: CASSLTRTGNSPLHF. CDR3 DNA: TGTGCCAGCAGCCTAACGAGGACGGGAAATTCACCCCTCCACTTT.

The rearrangement joins TRBV5-1 to TRBJ2-2; 8 bases are a match to TRBD1. This CDR3 contains 17 residues. The trim removed 3 bases at V and 1 base at J, leaving 8 bases unmatched. The germline V gene encodes CDR1 SGHRS and CDR2 YFSETQ. The CDR3 DNA follows: TGCGCCAGCAGCTCGCAAGGGGACAGGCGGAACACCGGGGAGCTGTTTTTT. Translation gives CASSSQGDRRNTGELFF.

J is TRBJ1-1 and V is TRBV5-1; TRBD1 is a possible D gene (5 bases). The CDR3 consists of 14 residues. The V gene's germline CDR1 is SGHRS and CDR2 YFSETQ. Trimming took off 5 bases at V and 1 base at J, with 12 bases between the two ends. The CDR3 DNA is TGCGCCAGCAGGGTGGGGCACGCGAACACTGAAGCTTTCTTT. As protein: CASRVGHANTEAFF.

The J gene is TRBJ2-1, the V gene TRBV2, with 7 positions matching TRBD2. V shed 7 bases, J shed 0 bases, and the junction held 18 bases outside the gene matches. The CDR3 loop spans 19 amino acids. CDR1 and CDR2 (germline): SNHLY, FYNNEI. Written as DNA, the CDR3 is TGTGCCAGCATGCGAGATCGCAGTTTAGCGGGTAGCTCCTACAATGAGCAGTTCTTC. This gives the protein CASMRDRSLAGSSYNEQFF.

V usage is TRBV15 and J usage is TRBJ2-3, with 9 bases matching TRBD1. In germline, CDR1 is LNHNV, CDR2 YYDKDF (reference sequence). V dropped 2 bases and J dropped 5; count of bases not matched to a gene: 2. This CDR3 is built from 14 residues. CDR3 nucleotide sequence: TGTGCCACCAGCAGAACAGGGGGCGTAGATACGCAGTATTTT. Amino acid sequence: CATSRTGGVDTQYF.

V is TRBV7-6 and J is TRBJ2-7; the D gene is possibly TRBD2 (5 bases). V lost 4 bases to trimming and J lost 6 bases, with 13 bases between them. Germline CDR1 SGHVS, CDR2 FNYEAQ. The CDR3 is 13 residues long. CDR3: CASSYGGAREQYF. CDR3 bases: TGTGCCAGCAGCTACGGAGGAGCGCGCGAGCAGTACTTC. Based on the CDR3 plus reference TRBV7-6 and TRBJ2-7, the full variable domain is GAGVSQSPRYKVTKRGQDVALRCDPISGHVSLYWYRQALGQGPEFLTYFNYEAQQDKSGLPNDRFSAERPEGSISTLTIQRTEQRDSAMYRCASSYGGAREQYFGPGTRLTVT.

This clone was detected only once. V is TRBV12-3 or TRBV12-4 and J is TRBJ2-7; D remains ambiguous. The V and J ends lost 1 base and 2 bases respectively, with 6 bases between them. The CDR3 loop spans 13 amino acids. CDR3 DNA sequence: TGTGCCAGCAGTTTAGGTATTCCCTACGAGCAGTACTTC. It yields the protein CASSLGIPYEQYF.

The genes are TRBV25-1 and TRBJ1-3; D uncertain. With 4 bases removed from V and 0 bases from J, the gap between germline ends came to 4 bases. The CDR3 consists of 13 residues. Germline V gene sequence: CDR1 MGHDK, CDR2 SYGVNS. The CDR3 loop reads CASSVNSGNTIYF. The DNA of the CDR3 is TGTGCCAGCAGTGTCAACTCTGGAAACACCATATATTTT.

The V call is TRBV24-1, the J call TRBJ2-2; the D gene is possibly TRBD2 (7 bases). Per the germline V gene, CDR1 is KGHDR and CDR2 is SFDVKD. The CDR3 has 17 residues. The V end was cut by 1 base, the J end by 0 bases, with 11 bases between. This chain's CDR3 is CATSDFGGLSNTGELFF. In nucleotides, the CDR3 is TGTGCCACCAGTGATTTCGGGGGGCTTTCGAACACCGGGGAGCTGTTTTTT.

The chain carries TRBV6-4 and TRBJ2-2; 10 bases fit TRBD2. V lost 4 bases and J lost 0; bases outside the gene matches: 5. This CDR3 is built from 17 residues. Germline loops: CDR1 MRHNA, CDR2 SNTAGT. The CDR3 sequence: CASSASSGGPNTGELFF. The CDR3 DNA sequence: TGTGCCAGCAGTGCTTCTAGCGGGGGCCCGAACACCGGGGAGCTGTTTTTT.

The chain combines TRBV5-6 with TRBJ1-1, with a tentative D call TRBD1 (5 bases). This CDR3 has 14 amino acids. CDR1 is SGHDT and CDR2 is YYEEEE in the germline V gene. Trimming removed 4 bases at V and 0 bases at J, with 10 bases between. The CDR3 here is CASSRGTVNTEAFF. The CDR3 DNA is TGTGCCAGCAGCCGGGGGACCGTGAACACTGAAGCTTTCTTT.

The rearrangement uses TRBV7-2 and TRBJ1-5; possibly TRBD1 for D (6 bases). The germline V gene has CDR1 SGHTA and CDR2 FQGNSA. Trimming cost V 1 base and J 2 bases, with 12 bases left between them. CDR3 size: 16 residues. The CDR3 DNA sequence: TGTGCCAGCAGCTTAGGGGGGCTAATGGGCAATCAGCCCCAGCATTTT. Translated: CASSLGGLMGNQPQHF.

The gene calls are TRBV11-2 and TRBJ2-5; 10 positions match TRBD1. CDR1 SGHAT and CDR2 FQNNGV come from the germline V gene. V was pared by 4 bases and J by 5 bases, with 16 bases of the junction left unmatched. CDR3 size: 18 residues. CDR3 in DNA: TGTGCCAGCAGCTACTACTATGGGACAGGGGAGGTGAAGGAGACCCAGTACTTC. It translates to CASSYYYGTGEVKETQYF.

This clone was picked up a small number of times. This chain joins TRBV19 and TRBJ2-7; TRBD2 matches 9 bases. The CDR3 totals 15 residues. Per germline, CDR1 LNHDA and CDR2 SQIVND (reference sequence). V lost 6 bases to trimming and J lost 6 bases; unmatched junction nucleotides: 12. For the CDR3, the DNA is TGTGCCAGTAGCCCCCTCCTAGCGGGGCAGATCGAGCAGTACTTC. It encodes CASSPLLAGQIEQYF.

This clone was picked up one time. The chain is built from TRBV5-4 and TRBJ1-2, with D possibly matching TRBD1 (6 bases). The CDR3 consists of 13 residues. Germline CDR1 reads SGHNT; CDR2 reads YYREEE (reference sequence). The V gene lost 0 bases and the J gene lost 8 bases, with 11 bases spanning the gap. Here the CDR3 reads CASSLGQENGYTF. In DNA, the CDR3 is TGTGCCAGCAGCTTGGGACAGGAAAACGGCTACACCTTC.

V gene TRBV2 combines with J gene TRBJ2-2, with 7 bases that match TRBD1. The V and J ends lost 1 base and 7 bases, in that order; junction bases with no gene match: 3. The CDR3 is 14 residues long. Germline CDR1 reads SNHLY; CDR2 reads FYNNEI. The CDR3 bases are TGTGCCAGCAGTGAAGGACAGGGCGGCGGGGAGCTGTTTTTT. Encoded protein: CASSEGQGGGELFF. Full variable domain (outside the CDR3, taken from reference TRBV2 and TRBJ2-2): EPEVTQTPSHQVTQMGQEVILRCVPISNHLYFYWYRQILGQKVEFLVSFYNNEISEKSEIFDDQFSVERPDGSNFTLKIRSTKLEDSAMYFCASSEGQGGGELFFGEGSRLTVL.

This clone came up a few times. The genes are TRBV5-1 and TRBJ1-1, with D possibly matching TRBD1 (6 bases). V was trimmed by 0 bases and J by 3 bases, leaving 9 bases between them. The germline gives CDR1 SGHRS, CDR2 YFSETQ. The CDR3 extends over 14 amino acids. CDR3 loop: CASSLVAGDTEAFF. The CDR3 DNA follows: TGCGCCAGCAGCTTGGTGGCAGGGGACACTGAAGCTTTCTTT.

The chain couples TRBV11-2 to TRBJ2-7; D gene ambiguous. Trimming took 1 base from V and 2 from J, leaving 9 bases between them. The CDR3 is 14 amino acids. The germline V gene has CDR1 SGHAT and CDR2 FQNNGV. CDR3 nucleotide sequence: TGTGCCAGCAGCTTAGTGGCAAATACCTACGAGCAGTACTTC. Amino acid sequence: CASSLVANTYEQYF.

The count of this clone is one. The rearrangement joins TRBV7-2 to TRBJ2-1; 10 bases fit TRBD1. The length of the CDR3 is 16 residues. J lost 4 bases, V lost 6 bases, and 9 bases had no gene match. The germline gives CDR1 SGHTA, CDR2 FQGNSA. The DNA of the CDR3 is TGTGCCAGCAGTCGAACCGGGACAGGGGTATACAATGAGCAGTTCTTC. It codes for CASSRTGTGVYNEQFF.

Only a few counts were recorded for this clone. The chain has TRBV7-8 and TRBJ2-7; a possible D gene is TRBD2 (6 bases). The V and J ends lost 3 bases and 5 bases respectively, with 17 bases between them. Germline loops: CDR1 SGHVS, CDR2 FQNEAQ. The CDR3 consists of 15 residues. The CDR3 sequence is CASSLEGPRKDEQYF. In DNA form, the CDR3 reads TGTGCCAGCAGCTTGGAGGGGCCACGGAAGGACGAGCAGTACTTC.